The T cell receptor (beta chain) under discussion was sequenced for a study of blood T cells in healthy people across ages. Broader study findings: Comparison with aged donors showed that long-lived donors had more naive CD4+ cells and higher diversity.

This clonotype occurred a few times. As yet, its antigen is unknown. Germline loops: CDR1 MNHEY, CDR2 SVGEGT. CDR3 length: 17 amino acids. The use of a sample-barcoded 5' primer and a J-beta primer mix characterized a second PCR of roughly 6 to 11 cycles. TCRdb re-called the 5' RACE reads with MiXCR, one entry per CDR3 protein. The sample includes 1.5 million to 2 million distinct CDR3 sequences, 40% to 55% of them seen just once. The TCR sequence derives from a woman in her thirties or forties in good health. The chain links TRBV6-2 or TRBV6-3 to TRBJ2-4; TRBD2 aligns across 10 bases. The J call is uncertain, as TRBJ2-5 better fits the DNA end. Sequences were obtained from blood. CDR3 DNA sequence: TGTGCCAGCAGTTACGTACTAGCGGGGACACAAGAAGAGACCCAGTACTTC. Encoded protein: CASSYVLAGTQEETQYF.